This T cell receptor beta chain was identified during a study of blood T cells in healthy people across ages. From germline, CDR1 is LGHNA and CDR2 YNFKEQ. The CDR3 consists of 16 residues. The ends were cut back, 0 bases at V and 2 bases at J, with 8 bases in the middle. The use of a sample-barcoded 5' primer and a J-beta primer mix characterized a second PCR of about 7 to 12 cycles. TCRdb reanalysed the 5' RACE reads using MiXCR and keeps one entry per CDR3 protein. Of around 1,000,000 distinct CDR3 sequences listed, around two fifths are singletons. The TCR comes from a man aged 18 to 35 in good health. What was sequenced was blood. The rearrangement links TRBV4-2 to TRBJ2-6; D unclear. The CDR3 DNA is TGTGCCAGCAGCCAAGATGCCGGGCCTGGGGCCAACGTCCTGACTTTC. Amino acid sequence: CASSQDAGPGANVLTF.